This T cell receptor (beta chain) was captured in a study of T cell responses to AZD1222 COVID-19 vaccine. Notes on the study in general: Females outnumbered males among donors, who were mostly white British; clonal diversity was possibly underestimated. Researchers took repertoire samples only after the peak T cell response had come.

On this clone itself: What it binds is not known.

TCRdb's table, derived via immunoSEQ multiplex PCR, lists solely in-frame clones and lacks some. In the table there are more than 85,000 clones, 70% to 90% of which are singletons. The source material was peripheral blood, sampled on day 0 of AZD1222 vaccination. The origin of this receptor is an adult in good health.

CDR3: CASSMVPLFRNQPQHF. For the CDR3, the DNA is TGTGCCAGTAGTATGGTCCCGTTGTTTCGCAATCAGCCCCAGCATTTT. V gene TRBV19 combines with J gene TRBJ1-5; D remains ambiguous. The CDR3 is made up of 16 amino acids. CDR1 and CDR2 (germline): LNHDA, SQIVND (reference sequence). V was pared by 3 bases and J by 2 bases, with 14 bases between.